One and the same sample provided the 20 T cell receptor beta chains below, sequenced in a study of identical twins. TCRdb re-analysed the 5' RACE reads in MiXCR, keeping a single row per CDR3 protein. The table records 500,000 to 650,000 distinct CDR3 sequences, approximately 20% of them present only once. A further study also used this sample, focusing on yellow fever vaccine responses in identical twins.

Sequencing used CD4+ T cells sorted from blood. The receptor source for this set is a woman between 18 and 29 years old in good health.

This chain connects TRBV11-2 to TRBJ2-1; either TRBD1 or TRBD2 may supply D (6 bases each). CDR3 size: 16 residues. V lost 0 bases to trimming and J lost 3 bases, with 12 bases between them. Germline assignment: CDR1 SGHAT and CDR2 FQNNGV. The CDR3 spells CASSLEGGFGYNEQFF. The CDR3 DNA is TGTGCCAGCAGCTTAGAGGGGGGCTTCGGCTACAATGAGCAGTTCTTC. The complete variable domain, with remaining parts taken from reference TRBV11-2 and TRBJ2-1, reads EAGVAQSPRYKIIEKRQSVAFWCNPISGHATLYWYQQILGQGPKLLIQFQNNGVVDDSQLPKDRFSAERLKGVDSTLKIQPAKLEDSAVYLCASSLEGGFGYNEQFFGPGTRLTVL.

This clonotype has more than one count but fewer than ten. The rearrangement uses TRBV12-3 or TRBV12-4 and TRBJ1-2, with D tentatively TRBD1 (6 bases). This CDR3 has 14 residues. V lost 1 base and J 6 bases, leaving 12 bases between the germline ends. The CDR3 sequence is CASSLDHGTNGYTF. The CDR3 nucleotides read TGTGCCAGCAGTTTAGACCACGGGACAAATGGCTACACCTTC.

A few counts support this clonotype. The chain has TRBV5-1 and TRBJ2-5; a possible D gene is TRBD1 (6 bases). Germline V gene data show CDR1 as SGHRS and CDR2 as YFSETQ. The V and J ends lost 3 bases and 1 base respectively, with 22 bases between them. The CDR3 has 18 amino acids. CDR3 loop: CASSSPMGTRTTQETQYF. For the CDR3, the DNA is TGCGCCAGCAGCTCACCCATGGGGACACGGACAACCCAAGAGACCCAGTACTTC.

The chain carries TRBV20-1 and TRBJ1-1; D remains ambiguous. The V gene's germline CDR1 is DFQATT and CDR2 SNEGSKA (reference sequence). The V end lost 6 bases, the J end lost 5 bases, and 13 bases lay between the germline ends. This CDR3 contains 12 residues. The CDR3: CSALRTVTEAFF. The CDR3, as DNA: TGCAGTGCCCTTAGGACGGTTACTGAAGCTTTCTTT.

The sample holds a few counts of this clonotype. The chain recombines TRBV20-1 with TRBJ2-5; D call uncertain. The CDR3 loop spans 13 amino acids. Germline V CDR1 and CDR2: DFQATT, SNEGSKA (reference sequence). Trimming pared 2 bases from V and 5 bases from J, leaving 12 bases between. For the CDR3, the DNA is TGCAGTGCTAGATCGGGTTTTCCGGAGACCCAGTACTTC. Its protein is CSARSGFPETQYF.

This rearrangement joins TRBV10-1 to TRBJ2-1; unclear D gene. Germline V gene data show CDR1 as WNHNN and CDR2 as SYGVQD (reference sequence). The length of the CDR3 is 16 residues. Deletions cut 0 bases from V and 3 bases from J, with 12 bases between. The CDR3 coding sequence is TGCGCCAGCAGTGAGTCGAATGTAGGGCTCTACAATGAGCAGTTCTTC. Encoded protein: CASSESNVGLYNEQFF.

This clonotype appeared a few times. CDR3: CASRFHRGSAVGEQYF. The CDR3 nucleotides read TGCGCCAGCAGGTTCCATCGGGGGTCGGCGGTTGGCGAGCAGTACTTC. The chain carries TRBV5-1 and TRBJ2-7; D possibly corresponds to TRBD2 (6 bases). Germline values: CDR1 SGHRS, CDR2 YFSETQ. This CDR3 has 16 residues. The V end lost 5 bases, the J end lost 6 bases, and 24 bases lay between the germline ends.

The chain carries TRBV7-9 and TRBJ2-2; TRBD2 might be the D (5 bases). The germline CDR1 and CDR2 sequences are SEHNR and FQNEAQ (reference sequence). Trimming took 10 bases from V and 4 from J, leaving 16 bases between them. This CDR3 region has 14 residues. Here the CDR3 DNA reads TGTGCCAACTATAGGGCTAGCCTCACCGGGGAGCTGTTTTTT. The encoded protein is CANYRASLTGELFF. The entire variable domain, with the rest obtained from reference TRBV7-9 and TRBJ2-2, is as follows: DTGVSQNPRHKITKRGQNVTFRCDPISEHNRLYWYRQTLGQGPEFLTYFQNEAQLEKSRLLSDRFSAERPKGSFSTLEIQRTEQGDSAMYLCANYRASLTGELFFGEGSRLTVL.

This chain links TRBV27 with TRBJ2-5; maybe TRBD2 (6 bases). This CDR3 is built from 11 residues. V lost 4 bases to trimming and J lost 12 bases, with 12 bases between them. The V gene's germline CDR1 is MNHEY and CDR2 SMNVEV (reference sequence). The chain's CDR3 is CASSSGSKEYF. CDR3 coding DNA: TGTGCCAGCAGTTCCGGGAGTAAAGAGTACTTC.

The chain carries TRBV12-3 or TRBV12-4 and TRBJ2-7; the D call may be TRBD1 or TRBD2 (5 bases each). V lost 0 bases and J 5 bases, leaving 17 bases between the germline ends. There are 16 residues in the CDR3. The CDR3 region is CASSLALGAGRDEQYF. The CDR3 DNA reads TGTGCCAGCAGTTTAGCGTTGGGAGCAGGGCGTGACGAGCAGTACTTC.

This clonotype was counted a few times. The chain carries TRBV28 and TRBJ2-3, with 12 positions matching TRBD2. This CDR3 region has 16 residues. CDR1 is MDHEN, CDR2 SYDVKM, per germline. V was clipped by 4 bases and J by 3 bases; unmatched bases: 5. The CDR3 is CASSSLAGGGTDTQYF. CDR3 DNA: TGTGCCAGCAGTTCCCTAGCGGGAGGGGGGACAGATACGCAGTATTTT.

The chain carries TRBV5-6 and TRBJ1-1, with D perhaps matching TRBD1 (5 bases). There are 12 residues in the CDR3. The V gene lost 1 base and the J gene lost 7 bases, with 8 bases spanning the gap. Germline V gives CDR1 SGHDT, CDR2 YYEEEE. CDR3 region: CASSLFQGEAFF. CDR3 DNA: TGTGCCAGCAGCTTGTTCCAGGGTGAAGCTTTCTTT. Full variable domain (outside the CDR3, taken from reference TRBV5-6 and TRBJ1-1): DAGVTQSPTHLIKTRGQQVTLRCSPKSGHDTVSWYQQALGQGPQFIFQYYEEEERQRGNFPDRFSGHQFPNYSSELNVNALLLGDSALYLCASSLFQGEAFFGQGTRLTVV.

This clonotype has a handful of counts. The CDR3 protein is CATSDRDSQETQYF. The CDR3, as DNA: TGTGCCACCAGTGATCGGGACAGCCAAGAGACCCAGTACTTC. The chain employs TRBV24-1 and TRBJ2-5, with 7 bases identical to TRBD1. The germline CDR1 and CDR2 sequences are KGHDR and SFDVKD. This CDR3 region has 14 residues. V trimming: 3 bases; J trimming: 1 base; junction bases outside the gene matches: 1.

CDR3 region: CASRATGAYEQYV. Written as DNA, the CDR3 is TGTGCCAGCAGGGCTACAGGGGCCTACGAGCAGTACGTC. The V call is TRBV12-3 or TRBV12-4, the J call TRBJ2-7, with 7 bases fitting TRBD1. This CDR3 spans 13 amino acids. The J segment lost 2 bases and the V segment lost 6 bases, leaving 4 bases of the junction unmatched.

DNA for the CDR3: TGCAGTGCTAGAGATCTTCAGCGGGAGGCAGCAGATACGCAGTATTTT. This translates into CSARDLQREAADTQYF. The chain uses TRBV20-1 and TRBJ2-3, with 9 nucleotides matching TRBD2. CDR3 size: 16 residues. The junction had 8 bases not matched to a gene; V was cut back by 0 bases and J by 4 bases. Per the germline V gene, CDR1 is DFQATT and CDR2 is SNEGSKA (reference sequence).

This rearrangement joins TRBV2 to TRBJ2-5; no clear D gene. Trimming took off 6 bases at V and 1 base at J, with 9 bases between the two ends. This CDR3 spans 13 amino acids. The germline V gene has CDR1 SNHLY and CDR2 FYNNEI. Here the CDR3 reads CASRFGPQETQYF. The CDR3 nucleotides are TGTGCCAGCAGATTCGGCCCCCAAGAGACCCAGTACTTC.

This clonotype was counted between two and nine times. The J gene is TRBJ2-4, the V gene TRBV11-1, with D possibly matching TRBD2 (5 bases). V was clipped by 0 bases and J by 9 bases, with 9 bases between them. Germline V lookup: CDR1 SGHAT, CDR2 FQDESV (reference sequence). The CDR3 consists of 13 residues. DNA of the CDR3: TGTGCCAGCAGCTTAGCACTAGGTGGCATTCAGTACTTC. Translating gives CASSLALGGIQYF.

This clonotype was counted only a few times. The junction differs from germline at one of its ends, possibly a read error. This rearrangement joins TRBV18 to TRBJ1-2; TRBD1 agrees at 7 bases. Germline V gene data show CDR1 as KGHSH and CDR2 as LQKENI. CDR3 length: 15 amino acids. The CDR3 sequence is CATSPPRTGNYGYTF. The CDR3 DNA follows: TGTGCCACCTCACCACCGAGGACAGGAAACTATGGCTACACCTTC.

The gene calls are TRBV6-1 and TRBJ2-7; D possibly corresponds to TRBD2 (5 bases). Per germline, CDR1 MNHNS and CDR2 SASEGT. The V gene lost 7 bases and the J gene lost 1 base, with 14 bases spanning the gap. CDR3 length: 14 residues. The CDR3 protein is CASTARSGSYEQYF. CDR3 sequence (DNA): TGTGCCAGCACCGCAAGGTCGGGGTCCTACGAGCAGTACTTC.

This clonotype was seen at least ten times. This chain connects TRBV7-8 to TRBJ2-7; a possible D gene is TRBD1 (5 bases). Per the germline V gene, CDR1 is SGHVS and CDR2 is FQNEAQ. This CDR3 spans 12 amino acids. The ends were cut back, 5 bases at V and 6 bases at J, with 11 bases in the middle. The CDR3 loop is CASSQGGSEQYV. The DNA of the CDR3 is TGTGCCAGCAGCCAGGGCGGTTCCGAGCAGTACGTC.